A selection of T cell receptor beta chains follows, all from one sample in a study of blood T cells in healthy people across ages. TCRdb ran MiXCR on the 5' RACE reads and lists one entry per CDR3 protein. Here the sample spans about 1.1 million distinct CDR3 sequences, 35% to 40% being singletons. Material for sequencing was blood. The receptors were sampled from a man aged 18-30 years in good health. CDR3s leave out the opening cysteine and the closing phenylalanine or tryptophan. Some rows have no size entry. The others give once, few or many, or a class for an expanded clone.

V	J	size	CDR3
TRBV9	TRBJ2-5	few	ASSVGSGGGSETQY
TRBV20-1	TRBJ1-2	many	SASNRDHGYT
TRBV4-1	TRBJ1-2	-	ASSQDPLRGPLYGYT
TRBV12-3/TRBV12-4	TRBJ2-2	-	ASRTDLVVEELF
TRBV6-6	TRBJ1-6	-	ASSDSRETVLH
TRBV12-3/TRBV12-4	TRBJ2-1	many	ASSLHRGHEQF
TRBV20-1	TRBJ1-6	-	SARGTAESPLH
TRBV2	TRBJ1-4	many	ASYRDEKLF
TRBV9	TRBJ1-1	-	ASSVDQGTEAF
TRBV4-3	TRBJ1-4	few	ASSQESGSPFEKLF
TRBV10-3	TRBJ1-1	once	AISEKTGGMNTEAF
TRBV20-1	TRBJ2-2	few	SARGPGTRNTGELF
TRBV7-2	TRBJ2-5	-	ASSSNDRVWETQY
TRBV12-3/TRBV12-4	TRBJ1-1	few	ASSWTDDNTEAF
TRBV2	TRBJ1-4	-	ANSRDRGNEKLF
TRBV7-2	TRBJ1-2	once	ASSLTQYGYT
TRBV5-1	TRBJ1-1	few	ASSRDLPPSMAF
TRBV10-3	TRBJ2-1	-	AIREQGGNEQF
TRBV7-3	TRBJ1-1	-	ASSLKRGIAEAF
TRBV7-2	TRBJ2-1	few	ASSLAELRNEQF
TRBV7-9	TRBJ1-4	few	ASSPGWGTDEEKLF
TRBV20-1	TRBJ2-1	-	SARKDRNNYNEQF
TRBV9	TRBJ2-5	-	ASSVAPGQFQETQY
TRBV29-1	TRBJ1-4	few	SVRQGAANEKLF
TRBV6-5	TRBJ1-1	few	ASSYSRAGTNTEAF
TRBV7-3	TRBJ2-1	once	ASSSLEQDGGGEQF
TRBV11-1	TRBJ2-3	many	ASSLTPTDTQY
TRBV7-2	TRBJ2-3	-	ASSSQTDTDTQY
TRBV5-1	TRBJ1-4	-	ASSTGGGSARIEKLF
TRBV20-1	TRBJ2-5	once	SARVERLETQY
TRBV18	TRBJ1-6	-	ASRTASSYNSPLH
TRBV7-2	TRBJ2-1	many	ASSLGLGLAGGNEQF
TRBV11-1	-	-	ASSFRGNYNEQY
TRBV7-2	TRBJ2-2	-	ASSQRLVGITGELF
TRBV6-5	TRBJ2-3	-	ASSYHGGGTDTQY
TRBV25-1	TRBJ2-4	many	ASSVGRAKNIQY
TRBV7-2	TRBJ1-2	-	ASSRDRLTNYGYT
TRBV4-3	TRBJ2-1	-	ASSQGGLERGGRAYNEQF
TRBV12-3/TRBV12-4	TRBJ2-5	-	ASSIGLAGWETQY
TRBV11-2	TRBJ1-1	many	ASTGQTNTEAF
TRBV7-9	TRBJ2-7	few	ASSLIGGTNYEQY
TRBV6-1	TRBJ2-4	-	ASRADLLDNTKNIQY
TRBV9	TRBJ1-5	-	ASSESGDRHQPQH
TRBV20-1	TRBJ2-1	-	SARFRGEWIYNEQF
TRBV12-3/TRBV12-4	TRBJ1-4	few	ASSSNVKKLF
TRBV20-1	TRBJ1-4	few	SATNEKLF
TRBV12-3/TRBV12-4	-	few	ASNLAGGYNEQY
TRBV4-2	TRBJ2-3	few	ASSQQTPESTDTQY
TRBV5-1	TRBJ2-6	once	ASSSPGVPGANVLT
TRBV10-3	TRBJ2-1	-	AISETSGGERETQF
TRBV4-3	TRBJ2-1	-	ASSQDPGIWEQF
TRBV4-3	TRBJ1-1	-	ASSQKGAMNTEAF
TRBV10-3	TRBJ2-3	-	AIRTAVSRTDTQY
TRBV21-1	TRBJ1-5	-	ASRPKPGQGSNQPQH
TRBV3-1	TRBJ2-3	-	ASSQATSGGARNTQY